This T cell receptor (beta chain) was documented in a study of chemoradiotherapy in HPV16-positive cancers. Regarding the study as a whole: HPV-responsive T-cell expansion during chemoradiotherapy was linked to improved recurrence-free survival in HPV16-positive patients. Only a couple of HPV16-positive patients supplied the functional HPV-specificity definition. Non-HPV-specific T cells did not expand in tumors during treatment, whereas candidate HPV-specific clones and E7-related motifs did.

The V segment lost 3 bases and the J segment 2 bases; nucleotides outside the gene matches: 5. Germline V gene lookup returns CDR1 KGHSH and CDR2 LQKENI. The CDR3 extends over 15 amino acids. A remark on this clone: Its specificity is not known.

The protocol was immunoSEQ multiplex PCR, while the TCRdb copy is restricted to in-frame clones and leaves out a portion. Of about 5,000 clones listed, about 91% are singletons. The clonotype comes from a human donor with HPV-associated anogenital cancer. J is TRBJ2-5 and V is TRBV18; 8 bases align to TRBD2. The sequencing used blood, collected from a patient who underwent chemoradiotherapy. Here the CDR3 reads CASSPSGLDQETQYF. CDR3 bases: TGTGCCAGCTCACCCTCGGGACTAGATCAAGAGACCCAGTACTTC.